Listed here are 9 T cell receptor beta chains from one sample, sequenced in a study of T cell repertoires in cytomegalovirus infection (dated by TCRdb to 2018 to 2020). The instrument was an Illumina HiSeq 1500. The public sequencing data were trimmed at Q25 with fastp and processed into clonotypes with MiXCR by TCRdb, which kept only in-frame beta chains. Each CDR3 protein appears once, grouped with its most common genes and DNA. The sample table holds a few hundred thousand distinct CDR3 sequences, of which about 33% were seen once. About a sixth of the sample rests with the top ten. The treatment or condition label here, explained by the study, means: in vitro stimulation with specific CMV peptide epitopes to enrich CMV-specific T cells. For these TCRs, the target antigens are not known. The sequences come from cultured PBMCs, collected from culture after CMV antigen stimulation. The receptors derive from a human donor in good health (CMV status not recorded). Some clones in this sample may be carry-over from other donors' samples.

In this sample, this clonotype turned up many times. This sequence joins TRBV7-2 and TRBJ2-3, with a weak D call TRBD2 (6 bases). CDR3 length equals 15 residues. CDR1 and CDR2 from the germline V gene are SGHTA and FQGNSA. Trimming left V 4 bases short and J 2 bases short, with 13 bases between. In DNA form, the CDR3 reads TGTGCCAGCAGCTCCCCCAGCGGGTCCACAGATACGCAGTATTTT. This translates into CASSSPSGSTDTQYF.

V is TRBV19 and J is TRBJ2-5, with TRBD1 identical over 9 bases. Germline values: CDR1 LNHDA, CDR2 SQIVND (reference sequence). This CDR3 is 14 amino acids long. The J segment lost 5 bases and the V segment lost 9 bases, leaving 10 bases of the junction unmatched. In nucleotides, the CDR3 is TGTGCCAGCCGACAACAGGGGGCGGAGGAGACCCAGTACTTC. Protein sequence: CASRQQGAEETQYF.

The chain is built from TRBV29-1 and TRBJ2-7; weak D call: TRBD2 (5 bases). Trimming took off 4 bases at V and 6 bases at J, with 13 bases between the two ends. This CDR3 comprises 12 residues. CDR1 is SQVTM, CDR2 ANQGSEA, per germline. In nucleotides, the CDR3 is TGCAGCGTTGTCGAGGGAGAAGGCGAGCAGTACGTC. Translation gives CSVVEGEGEQYV.

CDR3 sequence: CASSFWGWGETDTQYF. CDR3 DNA sequence: TGTGCCAGCAGTTTCTGGGGCTGGGGTGAAACAGATACGCAGTATTTT. This rearrangement joins TRBV27 to TRBJ2-3, with D perhaps matching TRBD1 (5 bases). CDR1 is MNHEY, CDR2 SMNVEV, per germline (reference sequence). The CDR3 runs to 16 residues. V lost 3 bases and J lost 3, with 16 bases in between.

This sequence joins TRBV12-3 or TRBV12-4 and TRBJ1-1; 7 bases agree with TRBD1. With V trimmed by 4 bases and J by 2 bases, 4 bases remained unmatched. The CDR3 contains 14 residues. The CDR3 region is CASSSRGLNTEAFF. CDR3 bases: TGTGCCAGCAGTTCGAGGGGGCTTAACACTGAAGCTTTCTTT.

This clonotype was found once. The chain is built from TRBV4-3 and TRBJ2-7; tentative D call: TRBD2 (6 bases). The ends were cut back, 1 base at V and 4 bases at J, with 14 bases in the middle. The CDR3 sequence is 15 residues long. Germline CDR1 and CDR2: LGHNA and YSLEER. Here the CDR3 reads CASSQGRLGIYEQYF. The DNA of the CDR3 is TGCGCCAGCAGCCAAGGTCGACTAGGAATTTACGAGCAGTACTTC.

This clonotype was seen only a few times. The chain is built from TRBV12-3 or TRBV12-4 and TRBJ1-1, with D possibly TRBD1 on 5 matching bases. The V end was cut by 5 bases, the J end by 4 bases, with 14 bases between. The CDR3 covers 14 residues. CDR3: CASSARDLVTEAFF. The CDR3 DNA reads as TGTGCCAGCAGTGCCCGGGACTTAGTCACTGAAGCTTTCTTT.

This clonotype was seen once. The rearrangement uses TRBV6-2 or TRBV6-3 and TRBJ2-3; 8 nucleotides align to TRBD2. From germline, CDR1 is MNHEY and CDR2 SVGEGT. This CDR3 has 16 amino acids. With V trimmed by 4 bases and J by 0 bases, 6 bases remained unmatched. The CDR3 DNA sequence: TGTGCCAGCAGTTGGATCGGGAGGGCCAGCACAGATACGCAGTATTTT. This encodes CASSWIGRASTDTQYF.

The rearrangement uses TRBV7-2 and TRBJ2-5; weak D call: TRBD2 (6 bases). The V gene's germline CDR1 is SGHTA and CDR2 FQGNSA. The CDR3 runs to 15 residues. The V and J ends lost 2 bases and 5 bases respectively, with 15 bases between them. The CDR3 loop reads CTSSLTGVLSETQYF. The CDR3 nucleotides are TGTACCAGCAGCTTAACGGGAGTCCTCTCGGAGACCCAGTACTTC.